What follows are 19 T cell receptor beta chains derived from one specimen sequenced in a study of blood T cell repertoires in COVID-19. Repertoires were generated with immunoSEQ multiplex PCR, while TCRdb's copy carries only in-frame clones and drops some. The table includes under 200,000 clones, around 87% detected once. Sequenced: peripheral blood. These receptor sequences come from a man younger than 35 with active or convalescent COVID-19.

The chain carries TRBV14 and TRBJ2-4; a weak D match, TRBD2 (6 bases). The CDR3 covers 15 residues. In germline, CDR1 is SGHDN, CDR2 FVKESK. Trimming shortened V by 4 bases and J by 3 bases, and 13 bases separated the two germline ends. The CDR3, as DNA: TGTGCCAGCAGCCCACCGGGAGTTAGCAAAAACATTCAGTACTTC. Protein product: CASSPPGVSKNIQYF.

The CDR3 DNA sequence: TGCGCCAGCAGCTGGTTTTCCGGGACTACTTTGAACACCGGGGAGCTGTTTTTT. Translation: CASSWFSGTTLNTGELFF. The V gene is TRBV5-1, the J gene TRBJ2-2, with 7 bases identical to TRBD2. Germline V CDR1 and CDR2: SGHRS, YFSETQ. J was trimmed by 1 base and V by 3 bases; bases with no gene match: 12. The CDR3 is made up of 18 amino acids.

This clone has only one observation. This rearrangement joins TRBV7-2 to TRBJ1-1; D is undetermined. The CDR3 is made up of 13 amino acids. Germline V gives CDR1 SGHTA, CDR2 FQGNSA. V was cut by 2 bases and J by 4 bases, with 8 bases left in between. The CDR3: CASSLMYGTEAFF. The CDR3, as DNA: TGTGCCAGCAGCTTAATGTACGGCACTGAAGCTTTCTTT.

This clone was seen a few times. The genes are TRBV18 and TRBJ2-1, with 14 bases matching TRBD2. The germline V gene encodes CDR1 KGHSH and CDR2 LQKENI. The CDR3 covers 16 residues. After removal of 4 bases from V and 5 bases from J, the junction contained 4 bases not matched to a gene. CDR3 region: CASSRLTSGGDNEQFF. The CDR3 bases are TGTGCCAGCTCACGACTGACTAGCGGGGGGGACAATGAGCAGTTCTTC.

This chain connects TRBV27 to TRBJ2-7; D not certain. Trimming removed 6 bases from V and 3 bases from J, with 21 bases in between. CDR1 is MNHEY and CDR2 is SMNVEV in the germline V gene (reference sequence). CDR3 size: 16 residues. CDR3 residues: CASSRQVDKTDYEQYF. The CDR3 bases are TGTGCCAGCAGCCGTCAAGTTGACAAGACGGACTACGAGCAGTACTTC.

The chain uses TRBV7-9 and TRBJ2-4; D uncertain. Trimming took off 1 base at V and 9 bases at J, with 4 bases between the two ends. Germline V gene sequence: CDR1 SEHNR, CDR2 FQNEAQ (reference sequence). The CDR3 is made up of 11 amino acids. CDR3 sequence: CASSLGVIQYF. The DNA for the CDR3 is TGTGCCAGCAGCTTAGGAGTCATTCAGTACTTC.

The chain has TRBV28 and TRBJ1-2; 9 bases agree with TRBD1. CDR3 length equals 15 residues. Losses at the gene ends were 4 bases for V and 5 bases for J; bases not matched to a gene: 8. The germline gives CDR1 MDHEN, CDR2 SYDVKM. The CDR3 DNA is TGTGCCAGCAGTTCGCCGGGGACAGGGTGGTATGGCTACACCTTC. Translating it yields CASSSPGTGWYGYTF.

The rearrangement joins TRBV18 to TRBJ1-3; D gene unclear. V dropped 3 bases and J dropped 6 bases, with 15 bases sitting between them. The CDR3 contains 15 residues. CDR1 is KGHSH and CDR2 is LQKENI in the germline V gene. The CDR3 DNA is TGTGCCAGCTCACCTCGACGGGGTAAAGAAAACACCATATATTTT. Translation gives CASSPRRGKENTIYF.

The chain couples TRBV25-1 to TRBJ1-2; 7 bases align to TRBD1. This CDR3 is built from 14 residues. Germline V CDR1 and CDR2: MGHDK, SYGVNS. Unmatched junction bases numbered 8, after V lost 2 bases and J lost 8 bases. The CDR3 region is CASSEEGARGGYTF. In DNA, the CDR3 is TGTGCCAGCAGTGAAGAGGGGGCGCGAGGGGGCTACACCTTC.

The rearrangement joins TRBV11-1 to TRBJ2-7; 9 bases match TRBD1. Germline assignment: CDR1 SGHAT and CDR2 FQDESV (reference sequence). V dropped 4 bases and J dropped 5; count of bases not matched to a gene: 6. This CDR3 region has 14 residues. The CDR3 protein is CASSSGTGMHEQYF. The CDR3 coding sequence is TGTGCCAGCAGCTCGGGGACAGGGATGCACGAGCAGTACTTC.

This chain connects TRBV27 to TRBJ2-7, with TRBD1 identical over 8 bases. Germline V lookup: CDR1 MNHEY, CDR2 SMNVEV (reference sequence). The length of the CDR3 is 14 residues. V shed 8 bases and J 6 bases; nucleotides not matched to a gene: 12. In DNA, the CDR3 is TGTGCCAGCCGACAGGGGAATCTTCGCGGCGAGCAGTACTTC. It is translated as CASRQGNLRGEQYF.

The chain couples TRBV7-9 to TRBJ2-2, with D hard to call. Trimming removed 2 bases from V and 3 bases from J, with 10 bases in between. Germline V gene lookup returns CDR1 SEHNR and CDR2 FQNEAQ (reference sequence). The CDR3 runs 15 residues. The chain's CDR3 is CASSLPDLYTGELFF. CDR3 DNA sequence: TGTGCCAGCAGCTTACCAGATTTGTACACCGGGGAGCTGTTTTTT.

The chain recombines TRBV29-1 with TRBJ1-1; no reliable D call. The V gene lost 0 bases and the J gene lost 4 bases, with 12 bases spanning the gap. The CDR3 spans 14 residues. Germline CDR1 and CDR2: SQVTM and ANQGSEA. The CDR3 sequence: CSVEDAGSSTEAFF. In DNA form, the CDR3 reads TGCAGCGTTGAAGATGCAGGTAGTTCCACTGAAGCTTTCTTT.

V gene TRBV27 combines with J gene TRBJ2-1; 9 nucleotides align to TRBD2. CDR3 size: 19 residues. V was clipped by 1 base and J by 0 bases; unmatched bases: 10. Germline V CDR1 and CDR2: MNHEY, SMNVEV (reference sequence). CDR3 region: CASSLFLRTSVYSYNEQFF. As DNA, the CDR3 is TGTGCCAGCAGTTTATTCCTACGGACTAGCGTATACTCCTACAATGAGCAGTTCTTC.

V is TRBV5-1 and J is TRBJ1-2; D gene unclear. The V end lost 3 bases, the J end lost 8 bases, and 11 bases lay between the germline ends. CDR1 and CDR2 (germline): SGHRS, YFSETQ. This CDR3 spans 12 amino acids. The DNA for the CDR3 is TGCGCCAGCAGCTCGAGCGTCGAGGGCTACACCTTC. Its translation: CASSSSVEGYTF.

This clone was counted a few times. The gene calls are TRBV4-2 and TRBJ2-3; 8 bases are shared with TRBD1. The CDR3 consists of 15 residues. V shed 8 bases and J 5 bases; nucleotides not matched to a gene: 12. CDR1 is LGHNA, CDR2 YNFKEQ, per germline. This CDR3 is CASSPGGRREDTQYF. In DNA, the CDR3 is TGTGCCAGCTCACCAGGGGGCCGGAGGGAAGATACGCAGTATTTT.

V is TRBV6-5 and J is TRBJ2-7, with TRBD1 identical over 9 bases. J gave up 3 bases and V 7 bases, and 4 bases lay outside the gene matches. CDR3 length equals 13 residues. Germline lookup yields CDR1 MNHEY and CDR2 SVGAGI. CDR3 sequence (DNA): TGTGCCAGCATGGGACAGGGTATCTACGAGCAGTACTTC. It encodes CASMGQGIYEQYF.

V gene TRBV9 combines with J gene TRBJ1-2; no reliable D call. The V and J ends lost 6 bases and 8 bases respectively, with 17 bases between them. Germline V gene lookup returns CDR1 SGDLS and CDR2 YYNGEE. CDR3 length: 13 amino acids. The CDR3 spells CASKGGPRQGYTF. CDR3 sequence (DNA): TGTGCCAGCAAAGGAGGACCGCGGCAGGGCTACACCTTC.

The J gene is TRBJ1-2, the V gene TRBV19; 12 bases agree with TRBD1. Germline V gene lookup returns CDR1 LNHDA and CDR2 SQIVND (reference sequence). After removal of 3 bases from V and 7 bases from J, the junction contained 6 bases not matched to a gene. There are 15 residues in the CDR3. The CDR3 DNA sequence: TGTGCCAGTAGTATGGGGGGACAGGGGGCGACTGGCTACACCTTC. Protein sequence: CASSMGGQGATGYTF.